This is a list of T cell receptor beta chains from one sample in a study of T cells in Graves' hyperthyroidism and ophthalmopathy. MiXCR, run by TCRdb on the multiplex PCR reads, gives a single entry per CDR3 protein. The sample shows 500,000 to 550,000 distinct CDR3 sequences, roughly 21% of them seen only once. The source material was blood. All receptors come from a man aged 35-49 years with Graves' ophthalmopathy. The CDR3 runs from the conserved cysteine through the conserved F or W. The D gene is left open where the match is weak. Size is omitted from some rows. Given values are once, few, many or a class for expanded clones.

-	few	TRBJ2-1	TRBV10-3	CAISRAGEQFF	TGTGCCATCAGCAGAGCGGGTGAGCAGTTCTTC
TRBD1	many	TRBJ1-6	TRBV18	CASSREAGGNSPLHF	TGTGCCAGCTCACGAGAGGCAGGGGGGAATTCACCCCTCCACTTT
-	few	TRBJ2-6	TRBV29-1	CSGRVSGANVLTF	TGCAGCGGCAGGGTCTCTGGGGCCAACGTCCTGACTTTC
TRBD2	few	TRBJ2-2	TRBV5-1	CASSLGGLAGPSNTGELFF	TGCGCCAGCAGCTTGGGAGGACTAGCGGGGCCCTCGAACACCGGGGAGCTGTTTTTT
TRBD2	-	TRBJ2-3	TRBV9	CASSVGVAGGDTQYF	TGTGCCAGCAGCGTGGGAGTTGCGGGAGGGGATACGCAGTATTTT
TRBD1	few	TRBJ1-2	TRBV5-1	CASSLGDRGYGYTF	TGCGCCAGCAGCTTGGGAGACAGGGGCTATGGCTACACCTTC
-	-	TRBJ2-2	TRBV7-3	CASSVTVNTGELFF	TGTGCCAGCAGCGTGACGGTGAACACCGGGGAGCTGTTTTTT
-	-	TRBJ2-1	TRBV7-8	CASSSGAGGGNEQFF	TGTGCCAGCAGCAGTGGGGCAGGGGGGGGTAATGAGCAGTTCTTC
-	many	TRBJ2-1	TRBV5-1	CASSGQRAEWVDTGEQFF	TGCGCCAGCAGCGGACAGCGGGCAGAATGGGTGGATACAGGTGAGCAGTTCTTC
-	-	TRBJ2-7	TRBV7-9	CASLPSDSSYEQYF	TGTGCCAGCCTTCCATCTGACAGTTCCTACGAGCAGTACTTC
TRBD2	-	TRBJ2-1	TRBV7-9	CASSSPTSGGDSHEQFF	TGTGCCAGCAGCTCGCCGACTAGCGGGGGGGACAGTCATGAGCAGTTCTTC
-	few	TRBJ1-1	TRBV7-2	CASSLLGGRTEAFF	TGTGCCAGCAGCCTACTCGGCGGCCGCACTGAAGCTTTCTTT
-	few	TRBJ1-1	TRBV12-3/TRBV12-4	CASSPVGGLTEAFF	TGTGCCAGCAGTCCCGTGGGGGGATTAACTGAAGCTTTCTTT
-	-	TRBJ2-1	TRBV12-5	CASGHRVDEQFF	TGTGCTAGTGGCCACAGGGTGGATGAGCAGTTCTTC
TRBD1	few	TRBJ1-1	TRBV20-1	CSAGRDSQAAFF	TGCAGTGCTGGCCGGGACAGCCAAGCTGCTTTCTTT
-	many	TRBJ2-1	TRBV7-3	CASSLGVGEQFF	TGTGCCAGCAGCTTAGGGGTAGGTGAGCAGTTCTTC
TRBD2	-	TRBJ2-1	TRBV29-1	CSVVSPEKRGPPEQFF	TGCAGCGTTGTATCTCCTGAGAAGCGGGGGCCCCCCGAGCAGTTCTTC
-	-	TRBJ1-2	TRBV20-1	CSARDLGLWGYTF	TGCAGTGCTAGAGATCTAGGGCTTTGGGGCTACACCTTC
-	-	TRBJ1-1	TRBV27	CASSSFPPVAFF	TGTGCCAGCAGTTCCTTCCCCCCAGTGGCTTTCTTT
-	many	TRBJ2-2	TRBV7-2	CASSLQGYTGELFF	TGTGCCAGCAGCTTACAGGGGTACACCGGGGAGCTGTTTTTT
-	few	TRBJ2-6	TRBV28	CASSRFSGANVLTF	TGTGCCAGCAGCAGGTTCTCTGGGGCCAACGTCCTGACTTTC
-	-	TRBJ1-4	TRBV29-1	CSARAGHSNEKLFF	TGCAGCGCCCGGGCGGGGCATTCTAATGAAAAACTGTTTTTT
-	-	TRBJ1-4	TRBV2	CASSARPEKLFF	TGTGCCAGCAGTGCTAGACCTGAAAAACTGTTTTTT
-	-	TRBJ1-2	TRBV19	CASSNAGQANYGYTF	TGTGCCAGTAGTAACGCAGGCCAGGCTAACTATGGCTACACCTTC
-	-	TRBJ2-3	TRBV4-1	CASSQDYFGGDTQYF	TGCGCCAGCAGCCAAGATTATTTTGGGGGAGATACGCAGTATTTT
-	-	TRBJ2-3	TRBV12-3/TRBV12-4	CASDLVTDTQYF	TGTGCCAGCGACTTGGTTACAGATACGCAGTATTTT
-	few	TRBJ2-7	TRBV7-6	CASSRYEQGEQYF	TGTGCCAGCAGCCGATACGAACAAGGGGAGCAGTACTTC